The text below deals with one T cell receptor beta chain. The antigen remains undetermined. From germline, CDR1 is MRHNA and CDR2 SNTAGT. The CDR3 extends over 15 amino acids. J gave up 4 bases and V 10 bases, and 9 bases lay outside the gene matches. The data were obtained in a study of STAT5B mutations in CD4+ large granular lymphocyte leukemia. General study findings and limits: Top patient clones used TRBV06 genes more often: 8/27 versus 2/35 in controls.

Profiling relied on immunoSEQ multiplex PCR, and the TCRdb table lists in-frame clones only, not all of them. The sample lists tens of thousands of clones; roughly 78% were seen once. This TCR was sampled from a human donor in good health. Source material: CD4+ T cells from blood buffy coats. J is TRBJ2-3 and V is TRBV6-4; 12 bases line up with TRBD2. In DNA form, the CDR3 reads TGTGCCACCAAGACTAGCGGGGGTTTGTCAGATACGCAGTATTTT. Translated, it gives CATKTSGGLSDTQYF.